These T cell receptor beta chains were read from a single sample in a study of blood T cell repertoires in COVID-19. Sequencing was performed with immunoSEQ multiplex PCR; in TCRdb, only in-frame clones are kept and a portion is missing. The sample carries a few hundred thousand clones, 84% recorded once. Sequencing input: peripheral blood. The receptors here all came from a woman aged 40-49 years who had recovered from COVID-19. Each CDR3 is given with its conserved first and last residue. D genes are given only for firm matches. Clone size is not always given. Where it is, it says once, few, many or a class for expanded clones.

D	V	size	J	DNA	CDR3
.	TRBV5-6	.	TRBJ1-4	TGTGCCAGCAGCTTGGTGATGCAGGGAGGAGAAAAACTGTTTTTT	CASSLVMQGGEKLFF
TRBD1	TRBV2	.	TRBJ1-1	TGTGCCAGCAGCGGACAGGGGCTCACTGAAGCTTTCTTT	CASSGQGLTEAFF
TRBD1	TRBV7-6	.	TRBJ2-7	TGTGCCAGCAGCTTTGGACAGGGGACGGCGGGCTACGAGCAGTACTTC	CASSFGQGTAGYEQYF
.	TRBV28	.	TRBJ2-5	TGTGCCAGCCAAGGGGGGGCTCAAGAGACCCAGTACTTC	CASQGGAQETQYF
.	TRBV30	once	TRBJ2-5	TGTGCCTGGAGACTTACAGAGACCCAGTACTTC	CAWRLTETQYF
.	TRBV10-3	.	TRBJ2-3	TGTGCCACCGAGGACAGCACTAGCACAGATACGCAGTATTTT	CATEDSTSTDTQYF
TRBD1	TRBV7-2	.	TRBJ2-2	TGTGCCAGCAGCTCGACAGGGGGGGACACCGGGGAGCTGTTTTTT	CASSSTGGDTGELFF
.	TRBV11-2	.	TRBJ2-4	TGTGCCAGCAGCTTGCAGGACAAAAACATTCAGTACTTC	CASSLQDKNIQYF
.	TRBV7-2	.	TRBJ2-2	TGTGCCAGCAGCTCGACGTCAGGGCCCACCGGGGAGCTGTTTTTT	CASSSTSGPTGELFF
.	TRBV5-3	once	TRBJ1-2	TGTGCCAGAAGCTTACCTCAGGTAAACTATGGCTACACCTTC	CARSLPQVNYGYTF
TRBD1	TRBV3-1/TRBV3-2	.	TRBJ1-3	TGTGCCAGCAGCCAAGATTGGGACAGGGGCACCATATATTTT	CASSQDWDRGTIYF
.	TRBV5-1	.	TRBJ2-2	TGCGCCAGCAGCGCAAACCAGGGAACCGGGGAGCTGTTTTTT	CASSANQGTGELFF
TRBD2	TRBV7-3	.	TRBJ2-2	TGTGCCAGCAGCGCTAGCGGGGAGAACACCGGGGAGCTGTTTTTT	CASSASGENTGELFF
TRBD1	TRBV2	.	TRBJ1-2	TGTGCCAGCATACCTCCGGGACAGGGGACATATGGCTACACCTTC	CASIPPGQGTYGYTF
.	TRBV29-1	.	TRBJ2-3	TGCAGCATATCGAGGGTCCCCCCAGATACGCAGTATTTT	CSISRVPPDTQYF
.	TRBV11-2	.	TRBJ1-5	TGTGCCAGCAGCCAAGGGGCCCGCCAGCCCCAGCATTTT	CASSQGARQPQHF
.	TRBV29-1	.	TRBJ2-3	TGCAGCGCCGAGGGATATACGGATACGCAGTATTTT	CSAEGYTDTQYF
TRBD1	TRBV5-4	.	TRBJ1-4	TGTGCCAGCAGTTTGGAGGGACAGGGGAATGAAAAACTGTTTTTT	CASSLEGQGNEKLFF
.	TRBV10-2	.	TRBJ2-5	TGCGCCAGCAGTGTCATCCTGGGGCGCGAGACCCAGTACTTC	CASSVILGRETQYF
TRBD1	TRBV5-6	.	TRBJ1-2	TGTGCCAGCAGCATCGGACAGGGGGCGCTTTCCTACACCTTC	CASSIGQGALSYTF
.	TRBV21-1	.	TRBJ2-5	TGTGCCAGCAGCAGGGGGGGCCAAGAGACCCAGTACTTC	CASSRGGQETQYF
TRBD1	TRBV18	once	TRBJ2-2	TGTGCCAGCTCACCATCTGCAGGGGGAAACACCGGGGAGCTGTTTTTT	CASSPSAGGNTGELFF
TRBD1	TRBV7-9	.	TRBJ1-2	TGTGCCAGCAGCTCGGACAGGGACGCTAACTATGGCTACACCTTC	CASSSDRDANYGYTF
TRBD1	TRBV11-2	few	TRBJ2-1	TGTGCCAGCAGCATACTCCGGGACAGGGGACATGAGCAGTTCTTC	CASSILRDRGHEQFF
.	TRBV6-5	.	TRBJ1-2	TGTGCCAGCAGGTTCCAAAGGGAGGCTGGCTACACCTTC	CASRFQREAGYTF
TRBD1	TRBV5-1	.	TRBJ1-1	TGCGCCAGCAGCTTCGCAGACAGGGGGATTTCGAGTTTGAACACTGAAGCTTTCTTT	CASSFADRGISSLNTEAFF
.	TRBV2	.	TRBJ1-2	TGTGCCAGCAGTGAAGCGAGGGACTATGGCTACACCTTC	CASSEARDYGYTF
TRBD2	TRBV19	.	TRBJ2-6	TGTGCCAGTAGCTACAAGGTTCTAGCGGGGGTGTCTGGGGCCAACGTCCTGACTTTC	CASSYKVLAGVSGANVLTF
.	TRBV5-5	few	TRBJ1-1	TGTGCCAGCAGCTCCAGACAGACGATGAACACTGAAGCTTTCTTT	CASSSRQTMNTEAFF
.	TRBV7-2	few	TRBJ2-5	TGTGCCAGCAGCTTAGCCAGGCAAGAGACCCAGTACTTC	CASSLARQETQYF
.	TRBV5-1	.	TRBJ2-5	TGCGCCAGCAGCTTGAACCCCAACTCCGAAGAGACCCAGTACTTC	CASSLNPNSEETQYF
.	TRBV5-4	.	TRBJ2-5	TGTGCCAGCAGCTTGGAGGGAGGGGGCCAAGAGACCCAGTACTTC	CASSLEGGGQETQYF
TRBD1	TRBV4-3	few	TRBJ1-2	TGCGCCAGCTCCCGGGACAGGGGTAGCTCAGGGAGTGGCTACACCTTC	CASSRDRGSSGSGYTF
.	TRBV21-1	few	TRBJ1-5	TGTGCCAGCAGCTTACGCCCCATCCGGGACAGGAGTTTATTTAGCAATCAGCCCCAGCATTTT	CASSLRPIRDRSLFSNQPQHF
TRBD1	TRBV4-3	.	TRBJ2-2	TGCGCCAGCAGCCCTGACAGGGCGAACACCGGGGAGCTGTTTTTT	CASSPDRANTGELFF
TRBD1	TRBV25-1	.	TRBJ1-6	TGTGCCAGCAGTGGGCGCGGGACAGAGTTTTCTCTCCACTTT	CASSGRGTEFSLHF
.	TRBV6-5	.	TRBJ2-1	TGTGCCAGCAAAGAGGGTTGGAGCAATGAGCAGTTCTTC	CASKEGWSNEQFF
TRBD2	TRBV4-2	.	TRBJ2-3	TGTGCCAGCAGCCAAGATGGGTTAGGGCTAGCGGGGGGCAGTAGCACAGATACGCAGTATTTT	CASSQDGLGLAGGSSTDTQYF
TRBD1	TRBV2	.	TRBJ2-5	TGTGCCAGCAGCGGACAGGGGGTGGAGACCCAGTACTTC	CASSGQGVETQYF
TRBD2	TRBV11-2	.	TRBJ2-2	TGTGCCAGCAGGCTAGCGGGGAGCACCGGGGAGCTGTTTTTT	CASRLAGSTGELFF
.	TRBV19	few	TRBJ1-1	TGTGCCAGCCTACAGGGGAACACTGAAGCTTTCTTT	CASLQGNTEAFF
.	TRBV6-1	.	TRBJ1-6	TGTGCCAGCAGTGCCCGGACAGAACTAATCTCTAATTCACCCCTCCACTTT	CASSARTELISNSPLHF
TRBD2	TRBV5-4	.	TRBJ2-7	TGTGCCAGCAGCCCATCGGGAGGTCAGGCCTACGAGCAGTACTTC	CASSPSGGQAYEQYF
TRBD1	TRBV5-1	once	TRBJ2-5	TGCGCCAGCAGCTATGGGACAGGGGGCCAGACCCAGTACTTC	CASSYGTGGQTQYF
.	TRBV19	.	TRBJ2-1	TGTGCCAGCCGTGAGGGGGCGGGGACCTCAGGTGAGCAGTTCTTC	CASREGAGTSGEQFF
.	TRBV5-6	.	TRBJ1-1	TGTGCCAGCAGCTTGGCCGGTAGGAACACTGAAGCTTTCTTT	CASSLAGRNTEAFF
.	TRBV7-2	.	TRBJ1-1	TGTGCCAGCAGCGCCATGGTCGGGGGTGGGAACACTGAAGCTTTCTTT	CASSAMVGGGNTEAFF
.	TRBV9	few	TRBJ1-2	TGTGCCAGCAGCGTAGATACTAACTATGGCTACACCTTC	CASSVDTNYGYTF
.	TRBV5-1	.	TRBJ1-1	TGCGCCAGCAGCTTTGAGGGGGGGACTGAAGCTTTCTTT	CASSFEGGTEAFF
.	TRBV18	.	TRBJ1-1	TGTGCCAGCTCACCCCGCGAGGGAATGAACACTGAAGCTTTCTTT	CASSPREGMNTEAFF
TRBD1	TRBV28	.	TRBJ1-2	TGTGCCAGCAGCCTAGGGACAGGAAGATACTATGGCTACACCTTC	CASSLGTGRYYGYTF
TRBD1	TRBV11-3	.	TRBJ1-2	TGTGCCAGCAGCAGGGGGCATGGCTACACCTTC	CASSRGHGYTF
.	TRBV20-1	.	TRBJ1-2	TGCAGTGCTAGTGTAGATTATGGCTACACCTTC	CSASVDYGYTF
TRBD1	TRBV5-1	.	TRBJ2-5	TGCGCCAGCAGCGGGGACAGGGTTCAAGAGACCCAGTACTTC	CASSGDRVQETQYF
TRBD1	TRBV7-2	.	TRBJ2-5	TGTGCCAGCAGCGGAACAGGGGTAGAGACCCAGTACTTC	CASSGTGVETQYF